Shown below are 2 T cell receptor beta chains from a single sample sequenced in a study of CD8 T cells in ankylosing spondylitis. Using its own MiXCR run on the 5' RACE reads, TCRdb lists one record per CDR3 protein. This table has tens of thousands of distinct CDR3 sequences, around 27% appearing once. Specimen: blood, either unsorted or a sorted T cell fraction (not recorded which). All receptors derive from a male donor with ankylosing spondylitis or in good health (not recorded which).

V usage is TRBV7-9 and J usage is TRBJ2-7, with D possibly TRBD2 on 5 matching bases. The CDR3 extends over 13 amino acids. V was pared by 5 bases and J by 7 bases, with 15 bases between. The germline V gene encodes CDR1 SEHNR and CDR2 FQNEAQ (reference sequence). CDR3 coding DNA: TGTGCCAGCAGCCCTATCTCCCCGGGAGAGCAGTACTTC. It yields the protein CASSPISPGEQYF.

The chain joins TRBV29-1 to TRBJ1-1; D is perhaps TRBD1 (5 bases). Germline values: CDR1 SQVTM, CDR2 ANQGSEA. The V end was cut by 6 bases, the J end by 0 bases, with 8 bases between. The CDR3 runs to 12 residues. The CDR3 nucleotides are TGCAGCGTCGAGGGACTGAACACTGAAGCTTTCTTT. Residues: CSVEGLNTEAFF.